This record covers a single TCR beta chain. The V end was cut by 3 bases, the J end by 5 bases, with 13 bases between. This CDR3 comprises 14 residues. Per the germline V gene, CDR1 is ENHRY and CDR2 is SYGVKD. Sequencing used immunoSEQ multiplex PCR; TCRdb keeps in-frame clones, though not all of them. The table lists tens of thousands of clones, 85% to 95% of them singletons, with under 0.6% in the top ten. The data stem from a study of T cell changes during pregnancy in multiple sclerosis. Here the sequenced sample was CD4+ T cells from peripheral blood mononuclear cells, taken in the second trimester of pregnancy. The TCR originated in a female donor with multiple sclerosis, enrolled in a pregnancy study. The chain couples TRBV10-3 to TRBJ1-1; D not resolved. CDR3 loop: CAISDPRGKTEAFF. The CDR3 DNA sequence: TGTGCCATCAGTGACCCGCGGGGTAAAACTGAAGCTTTCTTT.